This TCR beta chain comes out of a study of response to subunit inactivated influenza vaccine (dated 2018 in TCRdb). Broadly, across the study: To follow how T cells responded to a trivalent subunit inactivated influenza vaccine, the researchers relied on deep quantitative profiling of the T cell receptor repertoire. Overall study results and their limits: It was suggested by the authors that each seasonal influenza vaccination may recruit only a limited number of new T cells.

On this clonotype itself: Which antigen it targets is not known. No base quality information exists; no much larger clone differs at one position.

The germline V end is reduced by 6 bases and the J end by 4 bases; junction bases left unmatched: 8. The CDR3 starts with the cysteine, ends with the phenylalanine, and has 15 residues. Only the CDR3 region is kept as DNA, spanning 45 bases read in frame from base 1. Library preparation was by RT-PCR. This sample was sequenced with an Illumina HiSeq 2500. The public reads were reanalyzed by TCRdb: fastp trimming at Q25, MiXCR alignment, in-frame beta chains only. Every distinct CDR3 protein forms one entry, paired with its most common genes and DNA. This sample has hundreds of thousands of distinct CDR3 sequences in its table, and approximately 17% of those were observed once. About a tenth of the sample lies in the top ten.

The rearranged segments are TRBV12-3 or TRBV12-4 and TRBJ1-3; TRBD1 matches 8 bases in the middle. The sequence derives from a man aged 45-65 years who received an inactivated influenza vaccine. Donor details come from another sample of the same person, matched by shared clones. Here the sequenced sample was PBMCs from blood, taken 4 to 6 days after vaccination. The base sequence is TGTGCCAGCAGGCCGACAGGGGCAGACGGAAACACCATATATTTT. Its translation reads: CASRPTGADGNTIYF.